This TCR beta chain appears in the sequencing data of a study of cytomegalovirus exposure and HLA in healthy donors (dated by TCRdb to about 2017). For the wider study: According to an earlier analysis of several hundred of the donors, some 180 million T cells yielded 117 million unique TCR beta sequences and about 300 Gb of sequence data. An early release that covered some 630 HLA-typed donors contained approximately 300 gigabases of sequencing data and 65 million to 100 million unique TCR sequences. Among the roughly 400 genotyped donors, approximately 82% belonged to the genetic ancestry cluster associated with self-reported Caucasian donors. The aim of the study was to test whether cataloging public T cell receptors could identify signatures of past pathogen exposure. Using immunosequencing, the study profiled T cell repertoires from about 650 subjects and related those repertoires to cytomegalovirus serostatus. A separate validation cohort of about 110 different subjects was used in addition to the approximately 610-subject first cohort. To predict cytomegalovirus infection status, the study brought together high-throughput TCR immunosequencing, statistical association of individual TCRs with disease status, and machine learning. In a later analysis, previously published TCR beta repertoires from 666 donors were re-analyzed and high-resolution HLA genotyping was added so that TCR occurrence patterns could be studied. In the later analysis, no new phenotypic data were used to find candidate immune exposures; instead, reliance was placed on TCR beta sequences and their occurrence across donors. An earlier analysis of 587 of the donors used high-throughput TCR beta sequencing to judge whether each TCR beta V gene segment behaved as functional or pseudogenic. Alongside the repertoire data, information on donor age, sex, ethnicity and CMV serostatus was compiled. A later genetic analysis used genome-wide SNP genotypes for about 65% of the 666 donors, treating that subset as a discovery cohort. Every discovery cohort repertoire had been produced on one sequencing platform. HLA typing included class I and class II loci at four-digit resolution. The number of donors typed differed by locus, with roughly 620-630 for A, B, C, DRB1 and DQB1, approximately 500 for DQA1, approximately 570 for DPA1, and around 460 for DPB1. Because of strong linkage in the cohort, five DR-DQ haplotypes were treated as single units for association and clustering. Among about 360 genotyped donors of the cohort, an average of about 240,000 unique TCR beta nucleotide sequences were sequenced per donor, roughly a sixth of them non-productive.

In total, approximately 690 healthy bone marrow donors made up the cohort. At the time of sampling, every cohort member was nominally healthy, though immune exposures that went unrecorded were likely present. The donor tested CMV seropositive, placing the donor among the 289 seropositive members of the cohort. A peripheral blood sample was provided by each donor, and peripheral blood mononuclear cells were used for TCR beta sequencing. The Qiagen DNeasy Blood Extraction Kit was used to extract genomic DNA from the blood cell samples. Of note for this clone: This receptor's antigen is unknown. An end of the junction differs from the germline gene, which may be a read error.

The CDR3 covers 16 residues, taking in both the cysteine and the phenylalanine. The kept DNA is CDR3 alone, 48 bases in frame from the first base. CDR1 and CDR2 were assigned from the germline V gene (reference sequence) as SEHNR and FQNEAQ. Libraries were prepared through the immunoSEQ multiplex PCR assay. For the multiplex PCR, a mixture combining 60 forward primers for TCR Vbeta segments and 13 reverse primers for TCR Jbeta segments was used. The CDR3 region of rearranged TCR beta genes was amplified from genomic DNA by a multiplex PCR assay. The amplified TCR beta libraries were sequenced on the Illumina HiSeq System as 87-base-pair reads. As for the original processing: In a later analysis, roughly 80 million unique TCR beta chains were counted across the 690 or so repertoires, and approximately 9.9 million of these chains were shared by at least two donors. A nearest-neighbor algorithm error-corrected the raw reads and collapsed the reads into unique sequences, merging closely related sequences to remove PCR and sequencing errors. V, D and J gene segments were assigned by aligning CDR3 sequences to IMGT reference sequences. For a sequence to be retained, at least a six-nucleotide match to both a V gene segment and a J gene segment was required. Rearrangements were called productive when the CDR3 lacked stop codons and stayed in frame with V and J; all others were non-productive. CDR3 was defined by IMGT convention, running from the second conserved V-encoded cysteine to the conserved J-encoded phenylalanine. In an earlier analysis of more than 550 of the donors, sequences lacking an unambiguous match to a single V gene segment were excluded. In an earlier analysis of approximately 550 of the donors, V segments were called functional above 56.7% productive rearrangements and were called segregating when the between-donor standard deviation exceeded 5%. A statistical classification framework was built for diagnosing cytomegalovirus status from the catalog of TCR beta chain sequences. In a later analysis, V and J genes were assigned by comparing TCR nucleotide sequences against IMGT/GENE-DB human TR gene sequences. The TCRdist pipeline was used in a later analysis to assign CDR3 sequences and most-parsimonious VDJ recombination scenarios. In a later analysis, every TCR beta chain was defined by the combination of its CDR3 amino acid sequence and its V-gene family, and reads without a unique V-gene family were dropped. As a way to deal with suspected cross-contamination and a sequencing artifact, a later analysis dropped 500 to 700 nucleotide sequences that were highly shared and had low generation probability. In a later analysis, a clonal expansion index was calculated for each public chain from normalized within-repertoire ranks of inferred template counts. A later analysis computed generation probabilities with a VDJ recombination model fitted to out-of-frame rearrangements, and checked the results against IGoR. In a later analysis, hypergeometric tests were used to score TCR-TCR, TCR-HLA and TCR-CMV co-occurrence, with a repertoire-size bias correction applied to TCR pairs. A later analysis estimated false discovery rates by permuting HLA or CMV assignments 20 times. In a later analysis, co-occurring TCRs were grouped using DBSCAN, and TCRdist sequence similarity was added for clustering within HLA-allele-positive subsets. Co-occurrence clustering excluded repertoires with fewer than 30,000 or more than 120,000 public chains, plus five with anomalous nucleotide sharing. TCRdb carries this immuneACCESS record with in-frame sequences only. Its versions omit some clonotypes, under half of them owing to an unresolved V gene in the studies checked, with the rest unexplained. The DNA gave D and trimming, while V, J and clone size come from that table. In this sample the table shows approximately 150,000 clones, about 88% of which occur a single time. The top ten clonotypes cover 2% to 3% of the sample.

Study-level results and caveats: The earlier analysis of 450 to 700 of the donors excluded 15 to 20 rarely observed V segments, including chromosome 9 orphons, because counts were too low. The sequencing pipeline was judged likely to have produced a cluster of highly shared sequence variants as a technical artifact. Immune exposure information for the cohort was limited to CMV serostatus. It was suggested by the authors that the approach could potentially be generalized to other disease states and immunological phenotypes. An earlier analysis of around 600 of the donors showed that most TCR beta V segments appeared in productive rearrangements either about 87% or about 30% of the time, which broadly matched IMGT annotations. In the study, about 150 TCR beta chains were listed as associated with cytomegalovirus. According to a later genetic analysis, donors in an Asian-associated ancestry cluster had fewer N-insertions in productive TCRs than the roughly 670-donor mean. Most CMV-associated TCR beta chains appeared to be HLA-restricted in a later analysis, and the HLA associations seemed to be driven largely by CMV exposure. While some public TCRs were present in many individuals, most TCR sequences turned up only very rarely across donors. In both the original and validation cohorts, the classifier was reported to diagnose cytomegalovirus status with high specificity and sensitivity. A further reported finding was that TCR beta sequences accurately predicted the HLA-A and HLA-B alleles for most subjects in the first cohort. The presence/absence analyses assumed that sequencing depth was roughly uniform across donors, and that assumption may not be true. HLA typing was unavailable for some donors at each locus, so association tests used only the typed subset. Strong co-occurrence of HLA alleles, especially DR and DQ, made assigning TCR associations to individual alleles difficult. Linkage disequilibrium might explain the correlated functional status among segregating V segments, but an unknown experimental factor could not be excluded. At a false discovery rate of 0.05, a later analysis linked some 18,000 TCR beta sequences to specific HLA alleles. Because the 87-base-pair reads could not distinguish some IMGT-functional V segments, including TRBV6-2 and TRBV6-3, those segments were excluded. A later genetic analysis associated a missense DCLRE1C variant with V-gene and J-gene trimming of TCR beta chains, and an independent cohort replicated the association. A later analysis found that HLA-associated TCR beta chains were more clonally expanded and had lower generation probabilities than equally common non-associated chains. A few of the identified cytomegalovirus-associated TCR beta chains were confirmed in vitro to be specific for cytomegalovirus antigens. According to a later analysis, parvovirus B19, influenza, CMV and Epstein-Barr virus appeared linked to several top co-occurrence clusters. According to a later analysis, TCR association rates differed among HLA loci, with DRB1 alleles showing the most associated TCRs and HLA-C alleles showing the fewest. Only TCR beta chains were sequenced in this cohort, and the absence of alpha or paired-chain data limited detectable features.

The sequence derives from a man younger than 45 in good health and CMV-seropositive. Recombination linked TRBV7-9 to TRBJ2-7; TRBD2 fits 7 bases in the junction. The sample was PBMCs. The CDR3 region reads CSSSGKFEREGREQYF. The DNA sequence is TGTTCCAGCAGCGGTAAATTTGAGAGGGAGGGCCGGGAGCAGTACTTC.